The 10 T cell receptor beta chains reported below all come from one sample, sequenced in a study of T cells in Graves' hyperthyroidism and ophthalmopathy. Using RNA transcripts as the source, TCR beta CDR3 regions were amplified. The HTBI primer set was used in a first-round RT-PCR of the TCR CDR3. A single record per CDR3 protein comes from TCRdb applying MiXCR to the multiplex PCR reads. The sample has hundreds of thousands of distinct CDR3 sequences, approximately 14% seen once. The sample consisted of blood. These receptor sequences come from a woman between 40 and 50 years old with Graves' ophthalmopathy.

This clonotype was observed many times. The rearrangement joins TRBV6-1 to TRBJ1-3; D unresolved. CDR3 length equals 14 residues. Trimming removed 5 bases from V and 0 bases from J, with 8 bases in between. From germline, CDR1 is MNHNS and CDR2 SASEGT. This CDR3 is CASSPDSSGNTIYF. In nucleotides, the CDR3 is TGTGCCAGCAGTCCAGATTCCTCTGGAAACACCATATATTTT.

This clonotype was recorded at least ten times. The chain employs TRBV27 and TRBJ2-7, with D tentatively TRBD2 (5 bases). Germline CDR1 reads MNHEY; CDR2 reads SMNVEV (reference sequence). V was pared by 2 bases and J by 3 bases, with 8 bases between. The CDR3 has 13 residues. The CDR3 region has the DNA TGTGCCAGCAGTTTACGGGAAAGCTACGAGCAGTACTTC. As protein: CASSLRESYEQYF.

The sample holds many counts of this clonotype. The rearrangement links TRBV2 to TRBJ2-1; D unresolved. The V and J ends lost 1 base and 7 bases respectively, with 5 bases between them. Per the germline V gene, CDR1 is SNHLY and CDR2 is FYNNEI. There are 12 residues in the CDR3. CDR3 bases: TGTGCCAGCAGTGAAGGGCCTAATGAGCAGTTCTTC. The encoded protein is CASSEGPNEQFF.

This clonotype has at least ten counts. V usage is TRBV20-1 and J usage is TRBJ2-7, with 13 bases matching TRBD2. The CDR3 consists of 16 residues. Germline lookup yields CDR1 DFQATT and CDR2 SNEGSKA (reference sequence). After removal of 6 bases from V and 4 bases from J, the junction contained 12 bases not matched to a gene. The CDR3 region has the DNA TGCAGTGCCGAGCTCAGGACTAGCGGGGGACTTTACGAGCAGTACTTC. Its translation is CSAELRTSGGLYEQYF.

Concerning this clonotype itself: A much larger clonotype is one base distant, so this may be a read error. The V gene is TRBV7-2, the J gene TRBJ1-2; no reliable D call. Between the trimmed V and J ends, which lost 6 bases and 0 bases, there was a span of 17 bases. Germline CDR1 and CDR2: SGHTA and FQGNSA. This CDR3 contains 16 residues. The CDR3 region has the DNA TGTGCCAGCAGATTATTGGGCAGGCCTACTAACTATGGCTACACCTTC. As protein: CASRLLGRPTNYGYTF.

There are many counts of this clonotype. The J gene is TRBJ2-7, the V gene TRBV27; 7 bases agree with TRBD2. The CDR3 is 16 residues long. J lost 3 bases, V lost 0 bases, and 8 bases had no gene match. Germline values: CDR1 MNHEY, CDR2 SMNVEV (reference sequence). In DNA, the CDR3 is TGTGCCAGCAGTTTATCGGGGGGGGAGTTTAGCTACGAGCAGTACTTC. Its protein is CASSLSGGEFSYEQYF.

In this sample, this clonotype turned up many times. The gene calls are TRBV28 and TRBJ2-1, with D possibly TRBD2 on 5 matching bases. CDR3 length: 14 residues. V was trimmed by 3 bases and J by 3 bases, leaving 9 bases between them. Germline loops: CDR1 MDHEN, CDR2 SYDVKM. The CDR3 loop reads CASSLNGIYNEQFF. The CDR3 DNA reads TGTGCCAGCAGTTTGAACGGGATCTACAATGAGCAGTTCTTC.

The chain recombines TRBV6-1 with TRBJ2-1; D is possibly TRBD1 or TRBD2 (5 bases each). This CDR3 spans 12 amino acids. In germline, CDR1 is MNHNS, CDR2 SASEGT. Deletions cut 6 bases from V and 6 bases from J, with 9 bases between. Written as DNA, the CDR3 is TGTGCCAGCAGCTCGGGGACCAATGAGCAGTTCTTC. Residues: CASSSGTNEQFF.

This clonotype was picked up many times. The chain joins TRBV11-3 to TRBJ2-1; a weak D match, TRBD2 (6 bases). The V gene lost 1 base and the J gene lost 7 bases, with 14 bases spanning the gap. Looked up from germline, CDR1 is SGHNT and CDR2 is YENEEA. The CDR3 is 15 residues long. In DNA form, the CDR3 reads TGTGCCAGCAGCTTAGCGGGGACTCACGGGAATGAGCAGTTCTTC. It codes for CASSLAGTHGNEQFF.

The CDR3 sequence: CASNDPGSEKGTDYGYTF. The CDR3 DNA is TGTGCCAGTAACGACCCGGGCAGCGAAAAAGGCACTGACTATGGCTACACCTTC. The chain has TRBV19 and TRBJ1-2; no clear D. The length of the CDR3 is 18 residues. Germline V gene lookup returns CDR1 LNHDA and CDR2 SQIVND (reference sequence). Between the trimmed V and J ends, which lost 7 bases and 3 bases, there was a span of 27 bases. Looking up the rest from reference TRBV19 and TRBJ1-2 gives the full variable domain: DGGITQSPKYLFRKEGQNVTLSCEQNLNHDAMYWYRQDPGQGLRLIYYSQIVNDFQKGDIAEGYSVSREKKESFPLTVTSAQKNPTAFYLCASNDPGSEKGTDYGYTFGSGTRLTVV.